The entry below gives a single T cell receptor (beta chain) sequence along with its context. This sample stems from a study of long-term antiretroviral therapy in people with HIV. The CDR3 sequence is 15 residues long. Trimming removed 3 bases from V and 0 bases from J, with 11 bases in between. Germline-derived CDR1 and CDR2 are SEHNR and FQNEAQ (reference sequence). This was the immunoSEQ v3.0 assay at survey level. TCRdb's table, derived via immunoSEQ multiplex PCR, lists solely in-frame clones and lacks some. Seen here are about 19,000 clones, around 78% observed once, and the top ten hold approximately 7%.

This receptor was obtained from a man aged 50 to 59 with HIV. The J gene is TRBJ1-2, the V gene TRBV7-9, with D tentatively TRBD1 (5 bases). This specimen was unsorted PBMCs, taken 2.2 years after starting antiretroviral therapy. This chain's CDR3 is CASSFVRDSNYGYTF. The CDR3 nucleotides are TGTGCCAGCAGCTTCGTGAGGGACTCTAACTATGGCTACACCTTC.